The clone carrying this TCR beta chain has more than one count but fewer than ten. Its matching antigen is unknown. CDR1 SGHRS and CDR2 YFSETQ come from the germline V gene. Germline trimming cut 0 bases from V and 6 bases from J; bases unmatched to any gene: 10. CDR3 length: 16 amino acids. TCRdb re-called the 5' RACE reads with MiXCR, one entry per CDR3 protein. The table records approximately 600,000 distinct CDR3 sequences, 12% of them present only once. The data stem from a study of T cells after yellow fever vaccination. Study outcomes and limitations: Post-booster repertoires contained most primary-vaccination clones again (96% CD4, around 88% CD8).

Sequenced here: PBMCs, sampled on the day of the yellow fever booster vaccination. This sequence originates from a man aged 25 to 40 who received the YFV17D yellow fever vaccine. The J gene is TRBJ2-5, the V gene TRBV5-1; TRBD2 matches 8 bases. The CDR3: CASSLVSGSTGKTQYF. The CDR3 nucleotides are TGCGCCAGCAGCTTGGTGAGCGGGAGTACCGGGAAGACCCAGTACTTC.